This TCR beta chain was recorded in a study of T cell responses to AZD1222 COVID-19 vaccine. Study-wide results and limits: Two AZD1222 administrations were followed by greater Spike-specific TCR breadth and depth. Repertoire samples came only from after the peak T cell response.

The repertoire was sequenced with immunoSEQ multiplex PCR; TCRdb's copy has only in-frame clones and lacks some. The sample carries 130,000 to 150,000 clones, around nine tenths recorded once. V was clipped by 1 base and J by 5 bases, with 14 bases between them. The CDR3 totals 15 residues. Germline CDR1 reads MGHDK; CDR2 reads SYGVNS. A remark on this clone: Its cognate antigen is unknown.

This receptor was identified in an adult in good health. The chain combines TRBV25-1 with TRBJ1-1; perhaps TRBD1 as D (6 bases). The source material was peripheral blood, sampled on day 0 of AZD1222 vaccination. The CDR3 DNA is TGTGCCAGCAGTGAATCATCGGGGGCTGGAACTGAAGCTTTCTTT. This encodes CASSESSGAGTEAFF. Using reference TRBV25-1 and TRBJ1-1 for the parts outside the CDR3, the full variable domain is EADIYQTPRYLVIGTGKKITLECSQTMGHDKMYWYQQDPGMELHLIHYSYGVNSTEKGDLSSESTVSRIRTEHFPLTLESARPSHTSQYLCASSESSGAGTEAFFGQGTRLTVV.